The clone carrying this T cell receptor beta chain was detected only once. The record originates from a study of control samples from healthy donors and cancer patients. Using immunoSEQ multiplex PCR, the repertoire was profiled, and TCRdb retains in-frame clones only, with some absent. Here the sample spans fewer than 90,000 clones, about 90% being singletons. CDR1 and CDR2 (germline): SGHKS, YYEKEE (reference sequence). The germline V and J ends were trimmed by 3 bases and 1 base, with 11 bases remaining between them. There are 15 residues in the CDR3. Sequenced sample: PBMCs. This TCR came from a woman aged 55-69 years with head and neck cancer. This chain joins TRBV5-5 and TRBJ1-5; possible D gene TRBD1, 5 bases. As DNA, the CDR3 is TGTGCCAGCAGCTGGGGGACCGAGAGCAATCAGCCCCAGCATTTT. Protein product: CASSWGTESNQPQHF.